The 3 T cell receptor beta chains given below trace back to one sample, sequenced in a study of blood T cell repertoires in COVID-19. Profiled with immunoSEQ multiplex PCR; TCRdb holds only in-frame clones, not every one. This table has 350,000 to 450,000 clones, roughly nine tenths appearing once. The sample consisted of PBMCs or T cells enriched from blood (not recorded which). The source of these receptors is a man aged 30 to 45 who had recovered from COVID-19.

To note about this clone: Other DNA variants within this sample encode the same CDR3. V gene TRBV12-3 or TRBV12-4 combines with J gene TRBJ1-5; 8 bases are a match to TRBD1. CDR3 length: 13 amino acids. V lost 6 bases to trimming and J lost 6 bases; unmatched junction nucleotides: 4. This CDR3 is CASSPDRGQPQHF. In DNA, the CDR3 is TGTGCCAGCAGCCCTGACAGGGGTCAGCCCCAGCATTTT.

The rearrangement links TRBV19 to TRBJ2-5, with D hard to call. Germline CDR1 LNHDA, CDR2 SQIVND (reference sequence). Between the trimmed V and J ends, which lost 4 bases and 0 bases, there was a span of 15 bases. The CDR3 runs to 16 residues. The CDR3 bases are TGTGCCAGTAGTACCCATCGGAGACCCTACCAAGAGACCCAGTACTTC. The encoded protein is CASSTHRRPYQETQYF. Full variable domain (outside the CDR3, taken from reference TRBV19 and TRBJ2-5): DGGITQSPKYLFRKEGQNVTLSCEQNLNHDAMYWYRQDPGQGLRLIYYSQIVNDFQKGDIAEGYSVSREKKESFPLTVTSAQKNPTAFYLCASSTHRRPYQETQYFGPGTRLLVL.

The gene calls are TRBV6-2 or TRBV6-3 and TRBJ1-2; 8 positions agree with TRBD1. The V and J ends lost 5 bases and 2 bases, in that order; junction bases with no gene match: 19. Germline V gene lookup returns CDR1 MNHEY and CDR2 SVGEGT. The CDR3 covers 19 residues. CDR3: CASSPTLRTGIPVNYGYTF. The CDR3 nucleotides read TGTGCCAGCAGTCCAACCCTTCGGACAGGGATCCCGGTGAACTATGGCTACACCTTC.